The 16 T cell receptor beta chains reported below all come from one sample, sequenced in a study of technical replicates of blood from several donors. TCRdb's table, derived via immunoSEQ multiplex PCR, lists solely in-frame clones and lacks some. The table records more than 90,000 clones, approximately 95% of them present only once. Source material: T cells isolated from PBMCs. These receptors were obtained from a human donor in good health.

Concerning this clone itself: This sample includes further DNA sequences coding for the same CDR3. The chain recombines TRBV9 with TRBJ2-3; D possibly corresponds to TRBD2 (5 bases). Trimming took off 0 bases at V and 3 bases at J, with 8 bases between the two ends. CDR1 is SGDLS and CDR2 is YYNGEE in the germline V gene. The CDR3 extends over 14 amino acids. CDR3 amino acids: CASSVAGSTDTQYF. The DNA of the CDR3 is TGTGCCAGCAGCGTAGCGGGATCTACAGATACGCAGTATTTT.

V gene TRBV7-2 combines with J gene TRBJ1-1, with D possibly TRBD1 on 6 matching bases. This CDR3 has 14 residues. Germline-derived CDR1 and CDR2 are SGHTA and FQGNSA. The V gene lost 1 base and the J gene lost 4 bases, with 10 bases spanning the gap. CDR3 sequence reads: CASSLDNRVTEAFF. The CDR3 DNA is TGTGCCAGCAGCTTAGATAACAGGGTCACTGAAGCTTTCTTT. Drawing the rest from reference TRBV7-2 and TRBJ1-1, the complete variable domain is GAGVSQSPSNKVTEKGKDVELRCDPISGHTALYWYRQSLGQGLEFLIYFQGNSAPDKSGLPSDRFSAERTGGSVSTLTIQRTQQEDSAVYLCASSLDNRVTEAFFGQGTRLTVV.

This rearrangement joins TRBV28 to TRBJ2-1, with TRBD2 matching over 13 bases. Looked up from germline, CDR1 is MDHEN and CDR2 is SYDVKM. The J segment lost 9 bases and the V segment lost 2 bases, leaving 16 bases of the junction unmatched. The length of the CDR3 is 19 residues. The CDR3 DNA is TGTGCCAGCAGTTTAGGACTAGCGGGAGCGAATCCCCATCCGGGTGAGCAGTTCTTC. Translating it yields CASSLGLAGANPHPGEQFF.

Here the CDR3 DNA reads TGTGCCAGCAGCTTAGTTCGGAGCACAGATACGCAGTATTTT. It specifies CASSLVRSTDTQYF. The V gene is TRBV13, the J gene TRBJ2-3; D is unresolved. Germline V gives CDR1 PRHDT, CDR2 FYEKMQ (reference sequence). The CDR3 has 14 amino acids. The ends were cut back, 1 base at V and 0 bases at J, with 5 bases in the middle.

This chain joins TRBV2 and TRBJ2-7; D remains ambiguous. Germline V lookup: CDR1 SNHLY, CDR2 FYNNEI. V was pared by 2 bases and J by 0 bases, with 14 bases between. The CDR3 length is 16 residues. The CDR3 reads CASSEPPWAPSYEQYF. CDR3 nucleotides: TGTGCCAGCAGTGAACCCCCATGGGCCCCCTCCTACGAGCAGTACTTC.

This chain uses TRBV19 with TRBJ2-3; 8 bases line up with TRBD1. CDR3 length: 14 residues. Trimming took 2 bases from V and 4 from J; bases not matched to a gene: 2. Looked up from germline, CDR1 is LNHDA and CDR2 is SQIVND (reference sequence). CDR3 in amino acids: CASSIQGASDTQYF. CDR3 coding DNA: TGTGCCAGTAGTATACAGGGGGCGTCAGATACGCAGTATTTT.

In this sample, this clone turned up once. V is TRBV29-1 and J is TRBJ1-4, with TRBD1 matching over 7 bases. The CDR3 has 12 amino acids. Germline assignment: CDR1 SQVTM and CDR2 ANQGSEA. The junction had 6 bases not matched to a gene; V was cut back by 6 bases and J by 8 bases. The CDR3 region is CSVRGQGEKLFF. The CDR3, as DNA: TGCAGCGTGAGGGGGCAGGGAGAAAAACTGTTTTTT.

This sequence joins TRBV19 and TRBJ1-2; D is ambiguous. Trimming took off 3 bases at V and 0 bases at J, with 8 bases between the two ends. This CDR3 region has 14 residues. The V gene's germline CDR1 is LNHDA and CDR2 SQIVND (reference sequence). The DNA of the CDR3 is TGTGCCAGTAGTATTTCACTATCTAACTATGGCTACACCTTC. Translating it yields CASSISLSNYGYTF.

The J gene is TRBJ1-1, the V gene TRBV18, with D hard to call. The CDR3 is made up of 14 amino acids. Germline lookup yields CDR1 KGHSH and CDR2 LQKENI. V shed 2 bases and J shed 0 bases, with 7 bases lying between them. The CDR3 loop is CASSPRQMNTEAFF. The CDR3 nucleotides are TGTGCCAGCTCACCAAGACAAATGAACACTGAAGCTTTCTTT.

The chain carries TRBV30 and TRBJ2-7; possibly TRBD1 for D (5 bases). V gave up 3 bases and J gave up 2 bases, with 8 bases separating them. This CDR3 has 12 residues. Germline values: CDR1 GTSNPN, CDR2 SVGIG (reference sequence). For the CDR3, the DNA is TGTGCCTGGAGCCAGGGTACCTACGAGCAGTACTTC. Amino acids: CAWSQGTYEQYF.

Comment on this clone: One end of the junction fails to match germline, which may point to a read error. This rearrangement joins TRBV10-3 to TRBJ2-7, with D perhaps TRBD1 (6 bases). In germline, CDR1 is ENHRY, CDR2 SYGVKD. The CDR3 sequence is 14 residues long. DNA for the CDR3: TGTGCCATCAGCGCTTCCGACAGGCCAGACAGTGAGGACTTC. Its protein product is CAISASDRPDSEDF.

The V and J genes are TRBV20-1 and TRBJ2-5, with D perhaps matching TRBD2 (5 bases). Trimming stripped 4 bases from V and 3 bases from J, with 6 bases between. The CDR3 extends over 11 amino acids. CDR1 and CDR2 (germline): DFQATT, SNEGSKA (reference sequence). CDR3 residues: CSATGEETQYF. In nucleotides, the CDR3 is TGCAGTGCTACCGGGGAAGAGACCCAGTACTTC.

V usage is TRBV28 and J usage is TRBJ1-1; 9 bases align to TRBD1. The CDR3 is made up of 15 amino acids. The junction had 11 bases not matched to a gene; V was cut back by 2 bases and J by 10 bases. The V gene's germline CDR1 is MDHEN and CDR2 SYDVKM. The CDR3 protein is CASSLPMGTGQGAFF. The CDR3 nucleotides are TGTGCCAGCAGTTTACCGATGGGGACAGGGCAGGGAGCTTTCTTT.

The J gene is TRBJ2-3, the V gene TRBV11-2, with TRBD2 as a possible D gene (5 bases). CDR1 is SGHAT and CDR2 is FQNNGV in the germline V gene. V was pared by 1 base and J by 4 bases, with 15 bases between. The CDR3 totals 16 residues. CDR3 loop: CASSLGVGDGADTQYF. The CDR3 DNA sequence: TGTGCCAGCAGCTTAGGGGTGGGAGACGGCGCAGATACGCAGTATTTT. The entire variable domain, with the rest obtained from reference TRBV11-2 and TRBJ2-3, is as follows: EAGVAQSPRYKIIEKRQSVAFWCNPISGHATLYWYQQILGQGPKLLIQFQNNGVVDDSQLPKDRFSAERLKGVDSTLKIQPAKLEDSAVYLCASSLGVGDGADTQYFGPGTRLTVL.

V is TRBV19 and J is TRBJ2-1, with TRBD2 matching 15 bases. The CDR3 is 17 residues long. CDR1 and CDR2 (germline): LNHDA, SQIVND (reference sequence). With V trimmed by 6 bases and J by 8 bases, 11 bases remained unmatched. CDR3 nucleotide sequence: TGTGCCAGTAGCCGTCGGACTAGCGGGAGGGCCGTCGATGAGCAGTTCTTC. It codes for CASSRRTSGRAVDEQFF.

The J gene is TRBJ2-1, the V gene TRBV13; 12 nucleotides agree with TRBD2. The CDR3 spans 15 residues. V lost 8 bases to trimming and J lost 7 bases; unmatched junction nucleotides: 9. From germline, CDR1 is PRHDT and CDR2 FYEKMQ (reference sequence). This CDR3 is CASYHWTSGVNEQFF. Here the CDR3 DNA reads TGTGCCAGCTATCACTGGACTAGCGGGGTAAATGAGCAGTTCTTC.